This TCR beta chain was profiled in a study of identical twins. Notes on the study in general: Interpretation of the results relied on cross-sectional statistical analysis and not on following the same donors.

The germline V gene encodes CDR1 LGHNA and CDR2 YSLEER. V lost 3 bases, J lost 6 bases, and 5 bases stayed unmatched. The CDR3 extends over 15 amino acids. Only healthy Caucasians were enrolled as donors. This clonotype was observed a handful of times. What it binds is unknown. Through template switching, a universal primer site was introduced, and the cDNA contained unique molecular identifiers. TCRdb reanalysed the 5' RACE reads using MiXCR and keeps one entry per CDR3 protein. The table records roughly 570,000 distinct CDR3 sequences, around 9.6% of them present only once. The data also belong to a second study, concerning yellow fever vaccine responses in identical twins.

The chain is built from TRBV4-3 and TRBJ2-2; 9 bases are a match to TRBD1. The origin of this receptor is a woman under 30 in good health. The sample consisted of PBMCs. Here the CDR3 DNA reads TGCGCCAGCAGCCAGATGGGGACAGGGTCCGGGGAGCTGTTTTTT. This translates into CASSQMGTGSGELFF.